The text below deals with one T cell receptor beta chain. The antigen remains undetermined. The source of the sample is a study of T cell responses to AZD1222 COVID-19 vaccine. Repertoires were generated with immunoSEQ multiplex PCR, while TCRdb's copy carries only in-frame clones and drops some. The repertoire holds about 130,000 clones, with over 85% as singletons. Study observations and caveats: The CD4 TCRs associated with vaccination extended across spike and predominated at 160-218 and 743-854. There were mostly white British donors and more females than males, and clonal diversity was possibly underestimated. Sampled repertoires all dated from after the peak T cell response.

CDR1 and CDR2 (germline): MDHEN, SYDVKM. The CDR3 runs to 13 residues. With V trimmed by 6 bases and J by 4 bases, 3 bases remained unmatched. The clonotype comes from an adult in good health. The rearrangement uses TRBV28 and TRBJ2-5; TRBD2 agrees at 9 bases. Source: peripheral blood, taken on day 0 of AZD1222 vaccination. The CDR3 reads CASRPTSGETQYF. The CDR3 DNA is TGTGCCAGCAGACCGACTAGCGGAGAGACCCAGTACTTC.